The clone carrying this T cell receptor beta chain was picked up a small number of times. Its target is unknown. Other DNA sequences in the same sample also yield this CDR3. The CDR3 is 12 amino acids. Germline CDR1 reads SEHNR; CDR2 reads FQNEAQ (reference sequence). V shed 1 base and J shed 5 bases, with 5 bases lying between them. The entry originates in a study of CD8+ T cells in alopecia areata. In the study overall: Those treated were given oral tofacitinib at 5 to 10 mg twice daily. A 6-month period off drug followed tofacitinib, which lasted 6 to 18 months.

Points from the study as a whole: Normal skin's resident alphabeta T cells are sequenced alongside lesional scalp T cells.

Sorting of PBMCs yielded the CD4+ and CD8+ T cells. RNA was extracted and reverse transcribed into cDNA as the sequencing template. The table came from immunoSEQ multiplex PCR; TCRdb's copy has only in-frame clones and leaves some out. The sample carries around 160,000 clones, around 86% recorded once. The input for sequencing was CD8+ T cells sorted from blood, taken at week 0. The clonotype comes from a human donor with alopecia areata. The chain couples TRBV7-9 to TRBJ1-1; D is ambiguous. The CDR3 reads CASSLVSTEAFF. CDR3 DNA sequence: TGTGCCAGCAGCTTAGTATCGACTGAAGCTTTCTTT.